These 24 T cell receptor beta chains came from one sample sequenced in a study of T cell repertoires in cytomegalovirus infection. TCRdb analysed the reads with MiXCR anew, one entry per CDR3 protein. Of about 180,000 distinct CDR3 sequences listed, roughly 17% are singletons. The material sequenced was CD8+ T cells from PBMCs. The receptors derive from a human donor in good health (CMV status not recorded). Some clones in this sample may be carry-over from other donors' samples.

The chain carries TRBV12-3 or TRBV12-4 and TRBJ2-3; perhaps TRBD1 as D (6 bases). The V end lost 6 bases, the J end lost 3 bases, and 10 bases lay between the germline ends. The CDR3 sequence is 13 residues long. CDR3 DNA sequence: TGTGCCAGCAGCCGAGGGACAACAGATACGCAGTATTTT. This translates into CASSRGTTDTQYF.

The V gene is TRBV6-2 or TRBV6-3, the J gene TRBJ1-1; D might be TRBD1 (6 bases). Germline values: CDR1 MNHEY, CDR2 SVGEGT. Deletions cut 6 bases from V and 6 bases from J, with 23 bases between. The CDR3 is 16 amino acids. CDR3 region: CASSSVGGRYSPEAFF. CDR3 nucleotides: TGTGCCAGCAGCTCAGTAGGGGGGCGATATTCCCCTGAAGCTTTCTTT.

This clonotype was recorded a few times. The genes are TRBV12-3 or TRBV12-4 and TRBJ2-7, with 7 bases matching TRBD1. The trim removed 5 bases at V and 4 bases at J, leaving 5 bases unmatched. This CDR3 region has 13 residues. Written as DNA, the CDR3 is TGTGCCAGCAGTATCGGGACAGCGTACGAGCAGTACTTC. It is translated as CASSIGTAYEQYF.

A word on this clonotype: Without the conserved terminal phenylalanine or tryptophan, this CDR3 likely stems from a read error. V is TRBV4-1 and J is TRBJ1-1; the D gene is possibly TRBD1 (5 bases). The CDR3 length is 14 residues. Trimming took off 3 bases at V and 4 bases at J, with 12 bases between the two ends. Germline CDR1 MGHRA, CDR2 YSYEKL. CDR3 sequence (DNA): TGCGCCAGCAGCCACCGGGACGCGGGCACTGAAGCTTTCTAT. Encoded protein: CASSHRDAGTEAFY.

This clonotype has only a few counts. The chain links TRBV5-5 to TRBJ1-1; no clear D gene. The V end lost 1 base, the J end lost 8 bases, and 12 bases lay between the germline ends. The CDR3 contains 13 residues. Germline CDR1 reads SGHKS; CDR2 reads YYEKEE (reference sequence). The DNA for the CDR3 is TGTGCCAGCAGCTTGACCACAGTGGAAGAAGCTTTCTTT. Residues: CASSLTTVEEAFF.

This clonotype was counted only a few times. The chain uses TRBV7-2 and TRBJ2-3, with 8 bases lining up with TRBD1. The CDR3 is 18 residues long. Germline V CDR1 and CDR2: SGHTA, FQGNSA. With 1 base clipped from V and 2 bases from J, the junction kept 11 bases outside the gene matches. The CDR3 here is CASSLVFYGQGHTDTQYF. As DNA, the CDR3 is TGTGCCAGCAGCTTAGTATTTTACGGACAGGGACACACAGATACGCAGTATTTT.

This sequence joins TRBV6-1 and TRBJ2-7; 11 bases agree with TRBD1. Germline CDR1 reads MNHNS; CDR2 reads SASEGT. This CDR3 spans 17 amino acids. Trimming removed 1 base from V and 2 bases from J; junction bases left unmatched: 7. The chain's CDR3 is CASSEVGTGGFAYEQYF. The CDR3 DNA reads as TGTGCCAGCAGTGAAGTAGGGACAGGGGGATTCGCCTACGAGCAGTACTTC.

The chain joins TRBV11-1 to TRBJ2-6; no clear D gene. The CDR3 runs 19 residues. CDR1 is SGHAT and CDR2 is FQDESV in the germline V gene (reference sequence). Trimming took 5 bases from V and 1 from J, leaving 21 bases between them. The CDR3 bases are TGTGCCAGCAGCCTTAGAGCCAGGTCCCCTACTTCTGGGGCCAACGTCCTGACTTTC. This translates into CASSLRARSPTSGANVLTF.

This CDR3 is CSVEDRGGYTF. The DNA for the CDR3 is TGCAGCGTTGAAGATCGCGGGGGCTACACCTTC. The V call is TRBV29-1, the J call TRBJ1-2; D not certain. The ends were cut back, 0 bases at V and 8 bases at J, with 7 bases in the middle. This CDR3 is 11 amino acids long. The germline CDR1 and CDR2 sequences are SQVTM and ANQGSEA.

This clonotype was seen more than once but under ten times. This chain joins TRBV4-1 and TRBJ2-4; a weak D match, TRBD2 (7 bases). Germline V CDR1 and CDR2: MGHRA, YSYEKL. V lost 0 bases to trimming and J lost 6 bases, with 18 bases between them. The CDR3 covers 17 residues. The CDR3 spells CASSQERARGRRNIQYF. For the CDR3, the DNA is TGCGCCAGCAGCCAAGAGCGCGCGCGGGGGCGACGAAACATTCAGTACTTC.

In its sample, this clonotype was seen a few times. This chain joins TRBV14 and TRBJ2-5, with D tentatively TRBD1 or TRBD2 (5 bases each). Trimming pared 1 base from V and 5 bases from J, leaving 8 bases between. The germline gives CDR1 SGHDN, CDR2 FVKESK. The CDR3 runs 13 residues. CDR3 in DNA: TGTGCCAGCAGCCAAGTCTGGGGGGAGACCCAGTACTTC. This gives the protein CASSQVWGETQYF.

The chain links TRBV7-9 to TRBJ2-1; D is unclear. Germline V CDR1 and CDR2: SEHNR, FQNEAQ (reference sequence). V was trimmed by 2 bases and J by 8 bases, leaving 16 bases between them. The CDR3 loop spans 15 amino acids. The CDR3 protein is CASSLLGPKVDEQFF. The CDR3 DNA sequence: TGTGCCAGCAGCTTATTGGGCCCGAAAGTCGATGAGCAGTTCTTC.

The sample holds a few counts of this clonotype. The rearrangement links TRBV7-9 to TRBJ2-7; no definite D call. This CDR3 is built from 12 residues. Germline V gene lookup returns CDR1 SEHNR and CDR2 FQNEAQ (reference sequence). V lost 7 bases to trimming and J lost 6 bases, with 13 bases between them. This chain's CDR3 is CASNFLGREQYF. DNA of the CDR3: TGTGCCAGCAACTTTCTTGGGCGCGAGCAGTACTTC.

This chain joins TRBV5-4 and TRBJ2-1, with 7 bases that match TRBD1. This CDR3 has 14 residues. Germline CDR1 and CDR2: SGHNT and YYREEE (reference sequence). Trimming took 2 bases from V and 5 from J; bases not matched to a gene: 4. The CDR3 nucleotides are TGTGCCAGCAGCTTATCCGGGACAGACAATGAGCAGTTCTTC. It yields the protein CASSLSGTDNEQFF.

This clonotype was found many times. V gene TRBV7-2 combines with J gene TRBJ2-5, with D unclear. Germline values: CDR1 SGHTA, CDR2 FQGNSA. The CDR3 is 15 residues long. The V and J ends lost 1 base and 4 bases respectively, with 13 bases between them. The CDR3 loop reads CASSLVPLVGETQYF. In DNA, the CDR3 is TGTGCCAGCAGCTTAGTTCCTCTAGTCGGAGAGACCCAGTACTTC.

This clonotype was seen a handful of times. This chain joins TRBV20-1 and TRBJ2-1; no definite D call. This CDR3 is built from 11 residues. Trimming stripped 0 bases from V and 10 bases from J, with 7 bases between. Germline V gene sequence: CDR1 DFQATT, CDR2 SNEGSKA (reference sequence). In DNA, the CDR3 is TGCAGTGCTAGAGATCAGAGGGAGCAGTTCTTC. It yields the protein CSARDQREQFF.

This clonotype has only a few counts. In DNA form, the CDR3 reads TGTGCCAGCAGCGGGAGCCTAGCGGGGGAGCAGTACTTC. Protein: CASSGSLAGEQYF. The chain has TRBV5-4 and TRBJ2-7; 9 nucleotides align to TRBD2. The trim removed 4 bases at V and 7 bases at J, leaving 6 bases unmatched. Germline CDR1 is SGHNT and CDR2 is YYREEE (reference sequence). This CDR3 region has 13 residues.

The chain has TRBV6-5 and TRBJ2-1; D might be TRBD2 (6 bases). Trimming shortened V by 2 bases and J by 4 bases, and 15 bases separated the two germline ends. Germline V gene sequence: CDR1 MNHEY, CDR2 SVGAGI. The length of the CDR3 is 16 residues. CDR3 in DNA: TGTGCCAGCAGTTACGCTGGGGCGGGGAGATACAATGAGCAGTTCTTC. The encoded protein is CASSYAGAGRYNEQFF.

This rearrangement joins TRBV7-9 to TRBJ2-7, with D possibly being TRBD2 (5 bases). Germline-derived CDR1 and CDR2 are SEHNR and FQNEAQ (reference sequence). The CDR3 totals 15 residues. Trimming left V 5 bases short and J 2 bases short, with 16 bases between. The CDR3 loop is CASSHEGRPAYEQYF. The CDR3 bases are TGTGCCAGCAGCCACGAGGGCAGGCCCGCCTACGAGCAGTACTTC.

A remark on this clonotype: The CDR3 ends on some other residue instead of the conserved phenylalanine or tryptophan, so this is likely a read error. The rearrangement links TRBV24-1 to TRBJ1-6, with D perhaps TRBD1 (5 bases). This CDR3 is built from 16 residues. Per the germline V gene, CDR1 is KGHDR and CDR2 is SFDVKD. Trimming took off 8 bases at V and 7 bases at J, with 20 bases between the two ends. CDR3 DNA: TGTGCCACCATTAATCCCCAGGGAGCGCGGAATTCACCCCTCCACTCT. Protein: CATINPQGARNSPLHS.

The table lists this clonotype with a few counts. The CDR3 bases are TGTGCCAGCAGCTTAGCGACAGGGGCGAGCAATCAGCCCCAGCATTTT. Encoded protein: CASSLATGASNQPQHF. The chain joins TRBV11-2 to TRBJ1-5, with TRBD1 matching 8 bases. With V trimmed by 1 base and J by 1 base, 3 bases remained unmatched. This CDR3 contains 16 residues. Per the germline V gene, CDR1 is SGHAT and CDR2 is FQNNGV.

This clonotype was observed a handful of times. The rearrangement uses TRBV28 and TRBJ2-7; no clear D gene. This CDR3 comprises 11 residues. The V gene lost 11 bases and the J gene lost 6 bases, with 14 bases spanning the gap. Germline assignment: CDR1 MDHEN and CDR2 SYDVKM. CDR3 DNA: TGTGCCGCCTCCCCGCACGTCGAGCAGTACTTC. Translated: CAASPHVEQYF.

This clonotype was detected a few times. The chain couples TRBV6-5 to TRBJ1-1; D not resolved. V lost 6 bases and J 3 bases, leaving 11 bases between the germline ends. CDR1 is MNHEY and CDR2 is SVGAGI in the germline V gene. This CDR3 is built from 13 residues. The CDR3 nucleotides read TGTGCCAGCAGGACGCATGCCGACACTGAAGCTTTCTTT. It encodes CASRTHADTEAFF.

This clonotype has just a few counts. The CDR3 DNA sequence: TGTGCCAGCAGCCCTGTGGGGACAGGGAATTCACCCCTCCACTTT. It translates to CASSPVGTGNSPLHF. This sequence joins TRBV9 and TRBJ1-6, with TRBD1 matching over 9 bases. Looked up from germline, CDR1 is SGDLS and CDR2 is YYNGEE. The CDR3 has 15 residues. V shed 4 bases, J shed 7 bases, and the junction held 6 bases outside the gene matches.